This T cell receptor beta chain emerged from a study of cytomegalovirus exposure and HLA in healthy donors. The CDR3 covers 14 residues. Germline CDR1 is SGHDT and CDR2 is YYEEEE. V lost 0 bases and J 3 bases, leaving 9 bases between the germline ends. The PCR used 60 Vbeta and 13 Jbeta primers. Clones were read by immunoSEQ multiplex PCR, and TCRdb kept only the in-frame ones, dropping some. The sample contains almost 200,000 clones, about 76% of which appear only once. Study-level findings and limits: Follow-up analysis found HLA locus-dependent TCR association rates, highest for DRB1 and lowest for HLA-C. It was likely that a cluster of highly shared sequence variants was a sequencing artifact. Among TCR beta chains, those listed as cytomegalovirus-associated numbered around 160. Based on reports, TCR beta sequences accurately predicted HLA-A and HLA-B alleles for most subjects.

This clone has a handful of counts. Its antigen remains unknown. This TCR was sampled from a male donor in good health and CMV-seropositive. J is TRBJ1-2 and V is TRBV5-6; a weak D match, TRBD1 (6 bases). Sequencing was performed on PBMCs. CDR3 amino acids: CASSLGTVDYGYTF. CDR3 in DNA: TGTGCCAGCAGCTTGGGGACAGTAGACTATGGCTACACCTTC.